Shown below are 19 T cell receptor beta chains from a single sample sequenced in a study of T cells in Graves' hyperthyroidism and ophthalmopathy. Amplified TCR beta CDR3 regions came from RNA transcripts. During a first-round RT-PCR of the TCR CDR3, the HTBI primer set was used. Each CDR3 protein is one row after TCRdb ran MiXCR on the multiplex PCR reads. In the table there are hundreds of thousands of distinct CDR3 sequences, over 12% of which are singletons. What was sequenced was blood. All receptors come from a woman aged 40 to 55 with Graves' ophthalmopathy.

This clonotype was recorded at least ten times. This sequence joins TRBV10-1 and TRBJ1-6; D is undetermined. CDR1 and CDR2 (germline): WNHNN, SYGVQD (reference sequence). The CDR3 length is 12 residues. V was clipped by 4 bases and J by 7 bases, with 5 bases between them. The CDR3 region has the DNA TGCGCCAGCAGTGCCCCAAATTCACCCCTCCACTTT. Translating gives CASSAPNSPLHF.

Many counts were recorded for this clonotype. The chain has TRBV7-2 and TRBJ2-7; D gene ambiguous. CDR3 length equals 15 residues. The germline CDR1 and CDR2 sequences are SGHTA and FQGNSA. V dropped 1 base and J dropped 3 bases, with 13 bases sitting between them. The CDR3 sequence is CASSLGPALVYEQYF. The CDR3 coding sequence is TGTGCCAGCAGCTTAGGTCCGGCCCTTGTCTACGAGCAGTACTTC.

The chain recombines TRBV29-1 with TRBJ2-2; no clear D gene. Germline V CDR1 and CDR2: SQVTM, ANQGSEA. CDR3 length: 14 amino acids. Trimming stripped 0 bases from V and 8 bases from J, with 13 bases between. The CDR3 is CSVEDSPWRGELFF. CDR3 nucleotides: TGCAGCGTTGAAGACAGTCCCTGGAGAGGGGAGCTGTTTTTT.

This clonotype was picked up many times. The chain has TRBV19 and TRBJ2-7; 7 bases agree with TRBD2. This CDR3 contains 14 residues. Germline values: CDR1 LNHDA, CDR2 SQIVND (reference sequence). The V segment lost 1 base and the J segment 3 bases; nucleotides outside the gene matches: 3. The CDR3 DNA reads TGTGCCAGTAGTATAGTGGCTAGCGGCTACGAGCAGTACTTC. Residues: CASSIVASGYEQYF. Together with reference TRBV19 and TRBJ2-7, the CDR3 gives the full variable domain: DGGITQSPKYLFRKEGQNVTLSCEQNLNHDAMYWYRQDPGQGLRLIYYSQIVNDFQKGDIAEGYSVSREKKESFPLTVTSAQKNPTAFYLCASSIVASGYEQYFGPGTRLTVT.

This clonotype was detected only a few times. The genes are TRBV6-2 or TRBV6-3 and TRBJ2-2; D uncertain. V was trimmed by 6 bases and J by 1 base, leaving 12 bases between them. Germline CDR1 is MNHEY and CDR2 is SVGEGT. This CDR3 spans 15 amino acids. As DNA, the CDR3 is TGTGCCAGCAGCCGCGGCACGAGGAACACCGGGGAGCTGTTTTTT. Encoded protein: CASSRGTRNTGELFF.

In its sample, this clonotype was seen many times. V and J are TRBV20-1 and TRBJ1-1; D is uncertain. The V end lost 0 bases, the J end lost 1 base, and 12 bases lay between the germline ends. Germline CDR1 is DFQATT and CDR2 is SNEGSKA (reference sequence). The CDR3 totals 15 residues. Here the CDR3 reads CSARDYLSSNTEAFF. CDR3 in DNA: TGCAGTGCTAGAGATTACCTTTCCTCGAACACTGAAGCTTTCTTT.

The sample holds many counts of this clonotype. DNA for the CDR3: TGTGCCAGCAGTTTCCAGGGGTCCGGGCAAGAGACCCAGTACTTC. It is translated as CASSFQGSGQETQYF. V gene TRBV28 combines with J gene TRBJ2-5, with D perhaps matching TRBD1 (6 bases). Deletions cut 3 bases from V and 2 bases from J, with 13 bases between. Germline V gene sequence: CDR1 MDHEN, CDR2 SYDVKM. The CDR3 extends over 15 amino acids.

The genes are TRBV11-2 and TRBJ1-1; D might be TRBD1 (5 bases). V was cut by 6 bases and J by 0 bases, with 17 bases left in between. Per the germline V gene, CDR1 is SGHAT and CDR2 is FQNNGV. The CDR3 length is 16 residues. The CDR3 loop is CASSYGRGSMNTEAFF. The CDR3 DNA sequence: TGTGCCAGCAGTTATGGGAGGGGCAGCATGAACACTGAAGCTTTCTTT. Variable domain in full (rest from reference TRBV11-2 and TRBJ1-1): EAGVAQSPRYKIIEKRQSVAFWCNPISGHATLYWYQQILGQGPKLLIQFQNNGVVDDSQLPKDRFSAERLKGVDSTLKIQPAKLEDSAVYLCASSYGRGSMNTEAFFGQGTRLTVV.

This clonotype was detected ten times or more. CDR3 bases: TGTGCCAGCAGCTTAACTAGCACCACGAACACCGGGGAGCTGTTTTTT. Translation: CASSLTSTTNTGELFF. The J gene is TRBJ2-2, the V gene TRBV7-3; no clear D gene. The CDR3 length is 16 residues. From germline, CDR1 is SGHTA and CDR2 FQGTGA. Trimming left V 0 bases short and J 0 bases short, with 8 bases between.

This chain uses TRBV20-1 with TRBJ2-5; 12 nucleotides align to TRBD2. CDR3 length equals 15 residues. The germline gives CDR1 DFQATT, CDR2 SNEGSKA (reference sequence). V was pared by 3 bases and J by 5 bases, with 7 bases of the junction left unmatched. The CDR3: CSARLLAGGQETQYF. The CDR3 region has the DNA TGCAGTGCTAGGCTTCTAGCGGGAGGGCAGGAGACCCAGTACTTC.

This clonotype has at least ten counts. This sequence joins TRBV7-2 and TRBJ2-5; 7 bases fit TRBD1. The CDR3 extends over 16 amino acids. V trimming: 7 bases; J trimming: 4 bases; junction bases outside the gene matches: 15. Germline CDR1 reads SGHTA; CDR2 reads FQGNSA. In nucleotides, the CDR3 is TGTGCCAGCAAACTCACCGGACAGGTTGGGGGAGAGACCCAGTACTTC. Residues: CASKLTGQVGGETQYF. The full variable domain, completed using reference TRBV7-2 and TRBJ2-5, is GAGVSQSPSNKVTEKGKDVELRCDPISGHTALYWYRQSLGQGLEFLIYFQGNSAPDKSGLPSDRFSAERTGGSVSTLTIQRTQQEDSAVYLCASKLTGQVGGETQYFGPGTRLLVL.

This clonotype was seen at least ten times. At one end, the junction sequence differs from germline, possibly due to a read error. The chain uses TRBV5-1 and TRBJ2-5, with D perhaps TRBD2 (5 bases). This CDR3 spans 14 amino acids. CDR1 is SGHRS, CDR2 YFSETQ, per germline. The CDR3 loop reads CASSLDGSQETQYF. CDR3 bases: TGTGCCAGCAGTTTAGATGGGAGCCAAGAGACCCAGTACTTC. The complete variable domain, with remaining parts taken from reference TRBV5-1 and TRBJ2-5, reads KAGVTQTPRYLIKTRGQQVTLSCSPISGHRSVSWYQQTPGQGLQFLFEYFSETQRNKGNFPGRFSGRQFSNSRSEMNVSTLELGDSALYLCASSLDGSQETQYFGPGTRLLVL.

To note about this clonotype: A clone one base away is much larger, so this may be a read error. V and J are TRBV7-2 and TRBJ2-7; D remains ambiguous. Trimming left V 1 base short and J 10 bases short, with 8 bases between. This CDR3 comprises 11 residues. Germline loops: CDR1 SGHTA, CDR2 FQGNSA. CDR3 residues: CASSLGINQYF. CDR3 nucleotides: TGTGCCAGCAGCTTAGGCATAAACCAGTACTTC.

This clonotype was detected many times. The J gene is TRBJ2-7, the V gene TRBV11-3; a possible D gene is TRBD1 (6 bases). V was cut by 5 bases and J by 3 bases, with 17 bases left in between. This CDR3 is built from 15 residues. CDR1 and CDR2 from the germline V gene are SGHNT and YENEEA. The CDR3 DNA reads as TGTGCCAGCAGCCCAAACCCGACAGGCCACTACGAGCAGTACTTC. Its protein is CASSPNPTGHYEQYF.

The sample holds a few counts of this clonotype. This chain joins TRBV6-5 and TRBJ1-1; D is ambiguous. The CDR3 consists of 15 residues. Trimming took 2 bases from V and 3 from J, leaving 13 bases between them. Germline V gene lookup returns CDR1 MNHEY and CDR2 SVGAGI. As DNA, the CDR3 is TGTGCCAGCAGTTACAAAAGGGAGTGGGACACTGAAGCTTTCTTT. It yields the protein CASSYKREWDTEAFF.

A note on this clonotype: Just one base apart from a much larger clone, this may be a read error. The chain is built from TRBV12-5 and TRBJ2-5, with 7 bases lining up with TRBD1. Germline values: CDR1 LGHNT, CDR2 FRNRAP. There are 13 residues in the CDR3. The CDR3 reads CASGLLGTEAQYF. CDR3 nucleotide sequence: TGTGCTAGTGGTTTGCTCGGGACAGAGGCCCAGTACTTC.

Ten or more counts support this clonotype. The gene calls are TRBV12-3 or TRBV12-4 and TRBJ1-1; the D gene is possibly TRBD1 (6 bases). The CDR3 contains 13 residues. Trimming stripped 7 bases from V and 5 bases from J, with 14 bases between. The CDR3 DNA follows: TGTGCCAGCACCCTCCAACAGGGAACTGAAGCTTTCTTT. It is translated as CASTLQQGTEAFF.

This clonotype was counted ten times or more. The V and J genes are TRBV20-1 and TRBJ1-5; a weak D match, TRBD1 (5 bases). Looked up from germline, CDR1 is DFQATT and CDR2 is SNEGSKA (reference sequence). This CDR3 spans 15 amino acids. V lost 0 bases and J lost 5, with 14 bases in between. This CDR3 reads CSARDIDGGYQPQHF. The CDR3 DNA follows: TGCAGTGCTAGAGATATTGACGGGGGATATCAGCCCCAGCATTTT.

This clonotype was seen ten or more times. V and J are TRBV20-1 and TRBJ2-7, with D perhaps TRBD1 or TRBD2 (5 bases each). The CDR3 loop spans 13 amino acids. The germline gives CDR1 DFQATT, CDR2 SNEGSKA (reference sequence). Trimming cost V 3 bases and J 2 bases, with 11 bases left between them. CDR3 loop: CSASGDGPYEQYF. CDR3 coding DNA: TGCAGTGCTAGCGGGGACGGACCCTACGAGCAGTACTTC.